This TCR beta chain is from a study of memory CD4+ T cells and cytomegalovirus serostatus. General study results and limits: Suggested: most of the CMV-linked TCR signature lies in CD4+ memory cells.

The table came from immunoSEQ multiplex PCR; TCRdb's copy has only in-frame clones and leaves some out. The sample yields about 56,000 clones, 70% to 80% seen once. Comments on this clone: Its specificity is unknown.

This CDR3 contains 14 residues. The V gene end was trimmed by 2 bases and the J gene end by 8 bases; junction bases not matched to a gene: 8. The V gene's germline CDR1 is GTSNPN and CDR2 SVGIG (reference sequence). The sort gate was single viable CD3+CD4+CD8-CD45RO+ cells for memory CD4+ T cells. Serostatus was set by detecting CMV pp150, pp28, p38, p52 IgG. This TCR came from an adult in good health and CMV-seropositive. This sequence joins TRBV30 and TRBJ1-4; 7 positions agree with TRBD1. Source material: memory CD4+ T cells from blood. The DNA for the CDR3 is TGTGCCTGGAGTTATAGACAGGGTTTCGAAAAACTGTTTTTT. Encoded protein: CAWSYRQGFEKLFF.